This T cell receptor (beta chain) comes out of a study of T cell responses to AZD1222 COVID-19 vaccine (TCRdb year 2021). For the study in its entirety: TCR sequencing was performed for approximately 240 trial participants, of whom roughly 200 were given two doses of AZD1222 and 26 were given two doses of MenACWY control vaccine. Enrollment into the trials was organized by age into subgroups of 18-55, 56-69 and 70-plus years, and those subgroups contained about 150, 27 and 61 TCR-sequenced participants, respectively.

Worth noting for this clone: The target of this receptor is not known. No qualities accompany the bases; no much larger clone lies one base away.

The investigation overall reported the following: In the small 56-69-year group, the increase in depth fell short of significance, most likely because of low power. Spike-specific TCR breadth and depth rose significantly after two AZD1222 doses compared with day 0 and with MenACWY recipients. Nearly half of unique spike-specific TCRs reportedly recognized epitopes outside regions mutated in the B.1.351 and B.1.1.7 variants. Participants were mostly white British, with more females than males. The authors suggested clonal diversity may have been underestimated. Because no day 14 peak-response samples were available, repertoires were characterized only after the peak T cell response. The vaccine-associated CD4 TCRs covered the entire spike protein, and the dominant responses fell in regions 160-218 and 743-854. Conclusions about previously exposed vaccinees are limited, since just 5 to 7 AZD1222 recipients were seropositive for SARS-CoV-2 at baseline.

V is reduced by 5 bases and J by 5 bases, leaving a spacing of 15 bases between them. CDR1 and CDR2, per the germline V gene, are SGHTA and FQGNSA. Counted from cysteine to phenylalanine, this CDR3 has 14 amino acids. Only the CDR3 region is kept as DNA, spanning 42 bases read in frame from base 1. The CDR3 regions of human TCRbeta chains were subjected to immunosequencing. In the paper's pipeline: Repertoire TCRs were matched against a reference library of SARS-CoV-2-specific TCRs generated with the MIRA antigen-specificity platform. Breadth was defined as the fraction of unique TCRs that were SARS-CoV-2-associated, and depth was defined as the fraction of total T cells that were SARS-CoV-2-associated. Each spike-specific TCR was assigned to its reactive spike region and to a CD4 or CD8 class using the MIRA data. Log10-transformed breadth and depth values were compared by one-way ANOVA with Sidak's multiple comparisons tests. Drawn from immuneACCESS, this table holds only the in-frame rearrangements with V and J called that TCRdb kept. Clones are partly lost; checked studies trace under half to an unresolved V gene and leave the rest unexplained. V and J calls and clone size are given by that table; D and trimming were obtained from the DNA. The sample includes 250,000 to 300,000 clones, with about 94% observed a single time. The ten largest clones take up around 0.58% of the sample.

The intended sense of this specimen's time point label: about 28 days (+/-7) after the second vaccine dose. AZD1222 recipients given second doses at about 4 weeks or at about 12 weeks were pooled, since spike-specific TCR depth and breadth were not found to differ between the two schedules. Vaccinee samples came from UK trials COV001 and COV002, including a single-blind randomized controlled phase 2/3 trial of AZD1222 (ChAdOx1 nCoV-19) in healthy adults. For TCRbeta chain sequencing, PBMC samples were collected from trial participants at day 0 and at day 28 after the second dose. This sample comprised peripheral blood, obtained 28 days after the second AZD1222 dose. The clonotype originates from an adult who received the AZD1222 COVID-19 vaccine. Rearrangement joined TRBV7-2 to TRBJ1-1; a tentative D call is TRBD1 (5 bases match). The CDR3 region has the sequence CASSPMAGRTEAFF. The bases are TGTGCCAGCAGCCCGATGGCAGGGCGAACTGAAGCTTTCTTT.